Below, 23 T cell receptor beta chains from the same sample are listed, as sequenced in a study of CD8 T cells in ankylosing spondylitis. TCRdb reprocessed the 5' RACE reads via MiXCR and lists one record per CDR3 protein. The repertoire holds approximately 300,000 distinct CDR3 sequences, with more than 20% as singletons. Material for sequencing was blood, either unsorted or a sorted T cell fraction (not recorded which). The receptors here all came from a female donor with ankylosing spondylitis or in good health (not recorded which).

This clonotype was counted between two and nine times. The V call is TRBV30, the J call TRBJ2-7; 11 bases map to TRBD2. V was pared by 3 bases and J by 7 bases, with 8 bases of the junction left unmatched. Germline V gives CDR1 GTSNPN, CDR2 SVGIG (reference sequence). CDR3 length equals 14 residues. The CDR3 here is CAWSFSGRAREQYF. The CDR3 DNA reads TGTGCCTGGAGCTTTAGCGGGAGGGCCAGGGAGCAGTACTTC.

The chain has TRBV7-2 and TRBJ2-3; possibly TRBD1 or TRBD2 for D (5 bases each). The CDR3 is made up of 13 amino acids. The V gene lost 1 base and the J gene lost 11 bases, with 13 bases spanning the gap. CDR1 is SGHTA and CDR2 is FQGNSA in the germline V gene. Written as DNA, the CDR3 is TGTGCCAGCAGCTTAGTCTGGGACCGAGGGCAGTATTTT. This sequence encodes CASSLVWDRGQYF.

The V call is TRBV30, the J call TRBJ2-2; no clear D. The CDR3 spans 13 residues. The V gene's germline CDR1 is GTSNPN and CDR2 SVGIG (reference sequence). V lost 0 bases, J lost 5 bases, and 7 bases lay in between. The CDR3: CAWSVGPTGELFF. The CDR3 coding sequence is TGTGCCTGGAGTGTTGGACCGACCGGGGAGCTGTTTTTT.

This clonotype appeared a few times. The V and J genes are TRBV28 and TRBJ1-2; D possibly corresponds to TRBD1 (6 bases). The CDR3 loop spans 18 amino acids. From germline, CDR1 is MDHEN and CDR2 SYDVKM. Trimming stripped 4 bases from V and 0 bases from J, with 21 bases between. In DNA form, the CDR3 reads TGTGCCAGCAGTTCCCGGACCGGGACAACCTTCGCTAACTATGGCTACACCTTC. Protein sequence: CASSSRTGTTFANYGYTF.

This clonotype was seen a few times. This chain joins TRBV30 and TRBJ2-7, with D tentatively TRBD1 (5 bases). The CDR3 sequence is 12 residues long. V gave up 3 bases and J gave up 2 bases, with 8 bases separating them. Germline CDR1 and CDR2: GTSNPN and SVGIG (reference sequence). As DNA, the CDR3 is TGTGCCTGGAGCCCCAGGGCCTACGAGCAGTACTTC. Translated: CAWSPRAYEQYF. Complete variable domain (other parts from reference TRBV30 and TRBJ2-7): SQTIHQWPATLVQPVGSPLSLECTVEGTSNPNLYWYRQAAGRGLQLLFYSVGIGQISSEVPQNLSASRPQDRQFILSSKKLLLSDSGFYLCAWSPRAYEQYFGPGTRLTVT.

DNA of the CDR3: TGCAGTGGAGGGGGGCCTCCAGATACGCAGTATTTT. This gives the protein CSGGGPPDTQYF. The gene calls are TRBV20-1 and TRBJ2-3; D assignment may be TRBD1 or TRBD2 (6 bases each). The germline CDR1 and CDR2 sequences are DFQATT and SNEGSKA (reference sequence). This CDR3 has 12 residues. V lost 7 bases and J lost 4, with 12 bases in between.

This clonotype came up a few times. The gene calls are TRBV20-1 and TRBJ2-7; a possible D gene is TRBD1 (7 bases). The CDR3 covers 15 residues. The germline gives CDR1 DFQATT, CDR2 SNEGSKA (reference sequence). V lost 2 bases and J lost 4, with 18 bases in between. The CDR3 sequence is CSARNHRGGGYEQYF. DNA for the CDR3: TGCAGTGCTAGAAACCACAGGGGAGGAGGATACGAGCAGTACTTC.

Only a few counts were recorded for this clonotype. The chain links TRBV6-5 to TRBJ1-1; D is unclear. Per germline, CDR1 MNHEY and CDR2 SVGAGI. CDR3 length equals 13 residues. V gave up 4 bases and J gave up 0 bases, with 6 bases separating them. This chain's CDR3 is CASSFNMNTEAFF. Written as DNA, the CDR3 is TGTGCCAGCAGTTTCAACATGAACACTGAAGCTTTCTTT.

This chain uses TRBV10-3 with TRBJ1-4, with no clear D. Trimming left V 10 bases short and J 8 bases short, with 17 bases between. The CDR3 totals 13 residues. Looked up from germline, CDR1 is ENHRY and CDR2 is SYGVKD. CDR3 coding DNA: TGTGCCACTAAAGGGAGGGATCGGGAAAAACTGTTTTTT. Its protein product is CATKGRDREKLFF.

This clonotype was detected a few times. The chain carries TRBV20-1 and TRBJ2-4, with a possible D match to TRBD1 (5 bases). CDR3 length: 14 amino acids. V lost 3 bases and J lost 3, with 12 bases in between. In germline, CDR1 is DFQATT, CDR2 SNEGSKA (reference sequence). Here the CDR3 DNA reads TGCAGTGCTAGTCGGGCTAGGGGCAAAAACATTCAGTACTTC. It translates to CSASRARGKNIQYF.

This clonotype was observed a few times. The chain employs TRBV18 and TRBJ1-1, with D hard to call. The CDR3 runs to 14 residues. Trimming removed 2 bases at V and 0 bases at J, with 7 bases between. The germline CDR1 and CDR2 sequences are KGHSH and LQKENI. In DNA, the CDR3 is TGTGCCAGCTCACCAGGGAAGATGAACACTGAAGCTTTCTTT. This sequence encodes CASSPGKMNTEAFF.

CDR3 amino acids: CASFSTGGYSPLHF. CDR3 sequence (DNA): TGTGCCAGCTTTTCGACAGGGGGTTATTCACCCCTCCACTTT. V and J are TRBV28 and TRBJ1-6, with 9 bases matching TRBD1. The ends lost 8 bases at V and 8 bases at J; junction bases unmatched: 7. The CDR3 length is 14 residues. From germline, CDR1 is MDHEN and CDR2 SYDVKM.

This clonotype has more than one count but fewer than ten. V and J are TRBV6-5 and TRBJ2-1, with 9 bases aligning to TRBD2. J gave up 5 bases and V 1 base, and 6 bases lay outside the gene matches. There are 16 residues in the CDR3. In germline, CDR1 is MNHEY, CDR2 SVGAGI. The CDR3 DNA reads TGTGCCAGCAGTTACTTGGCGGGAGGGGGAAACAATGAGCAGTTCTTC. As protein: CASSYLAGGGNNEQFF.

This clonotype has just a few counts. This chain joins TRBV20-1 and TRBJ1-1, with D unresolved. This CDR3 has 10 residues. V gave up 1 base and J gave up 10 bases, with 7 bases separating them. Germline CDR1 and CDR2: DFQATT and SNEGSKA (reference sequence). The CDR3 DNA follows: TGCAGTGCTAGAGTAAATACAGCTTTCTTT. Its translation: CSARVNTAFF.

This clonotype occurred a few times. The rearrangement links TRBV6-2 or TRBV6-3 to TRBJ2-6; 11 nucleotides align to TRBD1. This CDR3 comprises 14 residues. Trimming removed 5 bases from V and 12 bases from J; junction bases left unmatched: 6. Germline-derived CDR1 and CDR2 are MNHEY and SVGEGT. The CDR3 nucleotides read TGTGCCAGCAGTCGTGGGACAGGGGGTAGCGTCCTGACTTTC. This encodes CASSRGTGGSVLTF.

This chain joins TRBV4-3 and TRBJ2-1; 7 nucleotides line up with TRBD2. V lost 0 bases to trimming and J lost 4 bases; unmatched junction nucleotides: 9. Per germline, CDR1 LGHNA and CDR2 YSLEER. The CDR3 runs 17 residues. The CDR3 here is CASSQDPRAGLYNEQFF. DNA of the CDR3: TGCGCCAGCAGCCAAGATCCCCGAGCGGGGCTGTACAATGAGCAGTTCTTC.

This clonotype was detected once. The gene calls are TRBV7-8 and TRBJ2-1; D is undetermined. Germline V gives CDR1 SGHVS, CDR2 FQNEAQ. Trimming left V 2 bases short and J 11 bases short, with 16 bases between. CDR3 length equals 14 residues. The CDR3, as DNA: TGTGCCAGCAGCTTATCCCCCTCAGAAAGTCAGCAGTTCTTC. Translating gives CASSLSPSESQQFF.

This clonotype showed up just a few times. CDR3: CSVRGGRTETQYF. The CDR3 DNA follows: TGCAGCGTCAGGGGCGGGAGGACGGAGACCCAGTACTTC. V and J are TRBV29-1 and TRBJ2-5; TRBD2 agrees at 8 bases. The germline V gene has CDR1 SQVTM and CDR2 ANQGSEA. CDR3 length equals 13 residues. J was trimmed by 5 bases and V by 6 bases; bases with no gene match: 8.

In DNA, the CDR3 is TGTGCCAGCAGCTTTGACGGTGGCCCAGCCCTGAACACCGGGGAGCTGTTTTTT. It translates to CASSFDGGPALNTGELFF. The rearrangement joins TRBV11-3 to TRBJ2-2; D is ambiguous. This CDR3 has 18 residues. Germline CDR1 reads SGHNT; CDR2 reads YENEEA. With 3 bases removed from V and 1 base from J, the gap between germline ends came to 18 bases. The variable domain in full, completed from reference TRBV11-3 and TRBJ2-2, reads EAGVVQSPRYKIIEKKQPVAFWCNPISGHNTLYWYLQNLGQGPELLIRYENEEAVDDSQLPKDRFSAERLKGVDSTLKIQPAELGDSAVYLCASSFDGGPALNTGELFFGEGSRLTVL.

The table lists this clonotype with many counts. The chain recombines TRBV29-1 with TRBJ2-1, with TRBD1 matching 8 bases. The CDR3 totals 14 residues. Germline loops: CDR1 SQVTM, CDR2 ANQGSEA. The V gene end was trimmed by 7 bases and the J gene end by 3 bases; junction bases not matched to a gene: 8. In DNA, the CDR3 is TGCAGCGCCCCGGACAGGGTGGGCTACAATGAGCAGTTCTTC. This codes for CSAPDRVGYNEQFF.

This clonotype was seen a few times. The V gene is TRBV28, the J gene TRBJ2-1; D is possibly TRBD2 (6 bases). The CDR3 is 16 amino acids. V was cut by 1 base and J by 5 bases, with 15 bases left in between. From germline, CDR1 is MDHEN and CDR2 SYDVKM. This CDR3 reads CASSLSGLAANNEQFF. The DNA for the CDR3 is TGTGCCAGCAGTTTATCGGGATTAGCGGCTAACAATGAGCAGTTCTTC.

A few counts support this clonotype. CDR3 in amino acids: CASGGLAQEQFF. The DNA of the CDR3 is TGTGCCAGCGGTGGACTTGCGCAGGAGCAGTTCTTC. The chain employs TRBV5-6 and TRBJ2-1; D possibly corresponds to TRBD2 (5 bases). The V gene lost 7 bases and the J gene lost 10 bases, with 15 bases spanning the gap. This CDR3 has 12 amino acids. Germline values: CDR1 SGHDT, CDR2 YYEEEE.

In its sample, this clonotype was seen a few times. V and J are TRBV20-1 and TRBJ2-5; no clear D gene. The ends were cut back, 0 bases at V and 4 bases at J, with 6 bases in the middle. In germline, CDR1 is DFQATT, CDR2 SNEGSKA (reference sequence). The CDR3 extends over 12 amino acids. The CDR3 bases are TGCAGTGCTAGAGATCTGTCAGAGACCCAGTACTTC. Amino acid sequence: CSARDLSETQYF.